These 20 T cell receptor beta chains originate from one sample sequenced in a study of neurological immune-mediated disorders. Via MiXCR, TCRdb re-called the 5' RACE reads, giving one row per CDR3 protein. This sample has approximately 50,000 distinct CDR3 sequences, with over 9% found just once. Specimen: PBMCs. These receptors all come from a man between 70 and 80 years old with HTLV-1-associated myelopathy (HAM/TSP).

This clonotype was observed at least ten times. The chain has TRBV4-1 and TRBJ2-7, with a tentative D call TRBD2 (5 bases). The CDR3 spans 14 residues. V was clipped by 1 base and J by 3 bases, with 10 bases between them. Looked up from germline, CDR1 is MGHRA and CDR2 is YSYEKL. CDR3 loop: CASSQVAEDYEQYF. In DNA, the CDR3 is TGCGCCAGCAGCCAAGTGGCGGAGGACTACGAGCAGTACTTC.

The chain couples TRBV14 to TRBJ1-6; 7 bases match TRBD1. The length of the CDR3 is 14 residues. After removal of 5 bases from V and 4 bases from J, the junction contained 2 bases not matched to a gene. Germline CDR1 SGHDN, CDR2 FVKESK. The CDR3 is CASSTGQYNSPLHF. CDR3 DNA: TGTGCCAGCAGCACGGGACAGTATAATTCACCCCTCCACTTT.

The genes are TRBV11-3 and TRBJ2-1, with unresolved D. CDR3 length: 16 amino acids. V lost 0 bases and J lost 0, with 9 bases in between. Germline lookup yields CDR1 SGHNT and CDR2 YENEEA. CDR3 coding DNA: TGTGCCAGCAGCTTAGATCAGTGGAGCTCCTACAATGAGCAGTTCTTC. It yields the protein CASSLDQWSSYNEQFF.

The gene calls are TRBV5-1 and TRBJ2-1, with a weak D call TRBD1 (7 bases). CDR1 is SGHRS and CDR2 is YFSETQ in the germline V gene. There are 15 residues in the CDR3. V was trimmed by 4 bases and J by 7 bases, leaving 18 bases between them. The CDR3 nucleotides are TGCGCCAGCAGCGTCGACGGAGGGGGCCCGAATGAGCAGTTCTTC. Translation: CASSVDGGGPNEQFF.

Many counts were recorded for this clonotype. V and J are TRBV6-6 and TRBJ1-1; no clear D gene. CDR1 MNHNY and CDR2 SVGAGI come from the germline V gene (reference sequence). Deletions cut 6 bases from V and 7 bases from J, with 9 bases between. This CDR3 region has 11 residues. The CDR3 DNA reads as TGTGCCAGCAGCAGCCGGGGTGAAGCTTTCTTT. Encoded protein: CASSSRGEAFF.

This clonotype was seen a few times. The chain has TRBV11-3 and TRBJ2-1; D uncertain. The germline CDR1 and CDR2 sequences are SGHNT and YENEEA. Trimming took 1 base from V and 1 from J, leaving 5 bases between them. The CDR3 sequence is 14 residues long. CDR3 loop: CASSLAHSYNEQFF. The CDR3 DNA is TGTGCCAGCAGCTTAGCCCATTCCTACAATGAGCAGTTCTTC.

The table lists this clonotype with many counts. This chain uses TRBV5-1 with TRBJ1-4; no definite D call. Germline assignment: CDR1 SGHRS and CDR2 YFSETQ. The germline V and J ends were trimmed by 0 bases and 4 bases, with 10 bases remaining between them. The CDR3 consists of 15 residues. In DNA, the CDR3 is TGCGCCAGCAGCTTGGAGGCGGCGGATAATGAAAAACTGTTTTTT. Translating gives CASSLEAADNEKLFF.

This clonotype was recorded at least ten times. The chain is built from TRBV25-1 and TRBJ2-2; D possibly corresponds to TRBD1 (5 bases). Germline CDR1 and CDR2: MGHDK and SYGVNS. The V gene lost 5 bases and the J gene lost 6 bases, with 16 bases spanning the gap. The CDR3 extends over 15 amino acids. In DNA form, the CDR3 reads TGTGCCAGCAGTCCCCTCGACAGAATTTCCGGGGAGCTGTTTTTT. Translation gives CASSPLDRISGELFF.

This clonotype is medium-sized in the sample. The J gene is TRBJ2-1, the V gene TRBV20-1; TRBD2 matches 8 bases. CDR3 length: 15 amino acids. V was pared by 6 bases and J by 3 bases, with 10 bases of the junction left unmatched. In germline, CDR1 is DFQATT, CDR2 SNEGSKA (reference sequence). The CDR3 coding sequence is TGCAGTGCCGGCGCCACTAGCGGACTCTACAATGAGCAGTTCTTC. Translated: CSAGATSGLYNEQFF.

In this sample, this clonotype turned up many times. The chain employs TRBV6-7 and TRBJ2-2; D may correspond to TRBD1 or TRBD2 (5 bases each). TRBV6-7 carries the ORF label, with uncertain function. The V gene lost 0 bases and the J gene lost 3 bases, with 14 bases spanning the gap. The CDR3 length is 17 residues. This CDR3 is CASSYSSRDRDTGELFF. CDR3 nucleotides: TGTGCCAGCAGTTACTCGAGTAGGGACCGAGACACCGGGGAGCTGTTTTTT.

This clonotype was seen repeatedly, ten times or more. The chain is built from TRBV5-5 and TRBJ2-2; 7 nucleotides agree with TRBD1. The CDR3 runs to 15 residues. V trimming: 4 bases; J trimming: 1 base; junction bases outside the gene matches: 4. CDR1 is SGHKS and CDR2 is YYEKEE in the germline V gene (reference sequence). CDR3: CASSPGTENTGELFF. The CDR3 DNA reads TGTGCCAGCAGCCCTGGGACAGAGAACACCGGGGAGCTGTTTTTT.

This clonotype was picked up many times. This chain connects TRBV5-1 to TRBJ2-1; 9 bases match TRBD2. With V trimmed by 2 bases and J by 3 bases, 3 bases remained unmatched. In germline, CDR1 is SGHRS, CDR2 YFSETQ. This CDR3 is 15 amino acids long. CDR3 nucleotides: TGCGCCAGCAGCTTAGCTAGCGGGGTCTACAATGAGCAGTTCTTC. Translating it yields CASSLASGVYNEQFF.

This chain connects TRBV6-2 or TRBV6-3 to TRBJ1-1; D is possibly TRBD1 (5 bases). The CDR3 length is 15 residues. V was pared by 6 bases and J by 3 bases, with 17 bases between. Germline values: CDR1 MNHEY, CDR2 SVGEGT. The DNA for the CDR3 is TGTGCCAGCAGCGGACCCCTGGGGGGATACACTGAAGCTTTCTTT. This sequence encodes CASSGPLGGYTEAFF.

This clonotype was counted at least ten times. J is TRBJ2-7 and V is TRBV7-9; TRBD2 matches 9 bases. The ends lost 5 bases at V and 4 bases at J; junction bases unmatched: 6. The CDR3 contains 14 residues. The germline CDR1 and CDR2 sequences are SEHNR and FQNEAQ (reference sequence). DNA for the CDR3: TGTGCCAGCAGCCGCGGCGGGGGGGTATACGAGCAGTACTTC. Its protein product is CASSRGGGVYEQYF. Looking up the rest from reference TRBV7-9 and TRBJ2-7 gives the full variable domain: DTGVSQNPRHKITKRGQNVTFRCDPISEHNRLYWYRQTLGQGPEFLTYFQNEAQLEKSRLLSDRFSAERPKGSFSTLEIQRTEQGDSAMYLCASSRGGGVYEQYFGPGTRLTVT.

This clonotype was seen repeatedly, ten times or more. This chain connects TRBV18 to TRBJ2-5; 10 positions match TRBD1. Losses at the gene ends were 2 bases for V and 5 bases for J; bases not matched to a gene: 2. Germline values: CDR1 KGHSH, CDR2 LQKENI. CDR3 size: 14 residues. Here the CDR3 DNA reads TGTGCCAGCTCACCAAGGGACAGGGGTGAGACCCAGTACTTC. Translated, it gives CASSPRDRGETQYF.

This clonotype was seen at least ten times. DNA for the CDR3: TGTGCCACCAGTGATTCTGCCTTCCGCGATGAGCAGTTCTTC. Translated, it gives CATSDSAFRDEQFF. The chain has TRBV24-1 and TRBJ2-1; D call uncertain. The CDR3 totals 14 residues. V gave up 2 bases and J gave up 8 bases, with 12 bases separating them. The V gene's germline CDR1 is KGHDR and CDR2 SFDVKD.

Remarks on this clonotype: Given a much more abundant clone one base away, this may be a read error. The chain recombines TRBV5-5 with TRBJ2-4; unclear D gene. Per the germline V gene, CDR1 is SGHKS and CDR2 is YYEKEE (reference sequence). The CDR3 is made up of 14 amino acids. CDR3 residues: CASSLLVVSGLQCF. In DNA form, the CDR3 reads TGTGCCAGCAGCTTGCTGGTGGTTTCGGGTCTTCAGTGCTTC.

This clonotype came up many times. In nucleotides, the CDR3 is TGTGCCAGCAGTTTTAGGGCAGCACAATCGGCCCAGTACTTC. Its translation: CASSFRAAQSAQYF. This chain joins TRBV12-3 or TRBV12-4 and TRBJ2-5; D call uncertain. There are 14 residues in the CDR3. V dropped 3 bases and J dropped 9 bases, with 17 bases sitting between them.

In the case of this clonotype: A much bigger clone sits one base away, suggesting this may be a read error. The rearrangement joins TRBV7-2 to TRBJ2-2, with a tentative D call TRBD2 (5 bases). Trimming took off 6 bases at V and 9 bases at J, with 11 bases between the two ends. CDR1 is SGHTA and CDR2 is FQGNSA in the germline V gene. CDR3 length: 12 residues. Written as DNA, the CDR3 is TGTGCCAGCAGGTTGCGAGGGAGGGAGCTGTTTTTT. Its protein is CASRLRGRELFF.

This clonotype has ten or more counts. The J gene is TRBJ2-1, the V gene TRBV28; no reliable D call. Germline V CDR1 and CDR2: MDHEN, SYDVKM. The CDR3 runs to 12 residues. Trimming shortened V by 5 bases and J by 15 bases, and 17 bases separated the two germline ends. This CDR3 is CASSPKGRIPFF. In DNA form, the CDR3 reads TGTGCCAGCAGTCCCAAAGGTCGGATTCCGTTCTTC.